Each of the 10 T cell receptor beta chains below was sequenced from the same sample in a study of PD-1 blockade in classical Hodgkin lymphoma. The time point denotes: cycle 4 day 1 (C4D1), after 6 weeks of nivolumab. The patients all showed relapse after autologous stem cell transplantation, while their brentuximab vedotin exposure varied. Sequencing was performed with immunoSEQ multiplex PCR; in TCRdb, only in-frame clones are kept and a portion is missing. The table lists 100,000 or so clones, about 92% of them singletons, with around 2% in the top ten. This specimen consisted of peripheral blood mononuclear cells (PBMCs), obtained before the fourth cycle of nivolumab. All receptors derive from a human donor with classical Hodgkin lymphoma.

On this clone itself: The junction departs from germline at one end; a sequencing error may be responsible. The chain links TRBV7-9 to TRBJ1-2; possible D gene TRBD1, 5 bases. CDR3 length: 15 residues. Germline V gene data show CDR1 as SEHNR and CDR2 as FQNEAQ (reference sequence). The DNA of the CDR3 is TGTGCCAGCAGCTTTGATTGGGTAGGACATCTTAGTTACGCCTTC. This translates into CASSFDWVGHLSYAF.

The chain is built from TRBV25-1 and TRBJ1-4; D is ambiguous. The ends were cut back, 1 base at V and 3 bases at J, with 12 bases in the middle. This CDR3 has 16 amino acids. Germline V gene sequence: CDR1 MGHDK, CDR2 SYGVNS. In DNA form, the CDR3 reads TGTGCCAGCAGTGAATTAATACAAGGCCCTAATGAAAAACTGTTTTTT. It encodes CASSELIQGPNEKLFF. Supplemented by reference TRBV25-1 and TRBJ1-4, the full variable domain reads EADIYQTPRYLVIGTGKKITLECSQTMGHDKMYWYQQDPGMELHLIHYSYGVNSTEKGDLSSESTVSRIRTEHFPLTLESARPSHTSQYLCASSELIQGPNEKLFFGSGTQLSVL.

The rearrangement joins TRBV11-2 to TRBJ2-7; the match to TRBD1 covers 7 bases. Germline V CDR1 and CDR2: SGHAT, FQNNGV. CDR3 length: 14 residues. V shed 5 bases and J 2 bases; nucleotides not matched to a gene: 6. CDR3 sequence: CASSLTDRTYEQYF. In nucleotides, the CDR3 is TGTGCCAGCAGCCTAACGGACAGGACCTACGAGCAGTACTTC.

The J gene is TRBJ1-1, the V gene TRBV9, with D possibly matching TRBD1 (5 bases). Germline V gene lookup returns CDR1 SGDLS and CDR2 YYNGEE. V shed 3 bases and J shed 0 bases, with 12 bases lying between them. The CDR3 contains 15 residues. The CDR3 protein is CASSGVGTLNTEAFF. The CDR3 DNA follows: TGTGCCAGCAGCGGCGTGGGGACCTTGAACACTGAAGCTTTCTTT. The whole variable domain, filled in from reference TRBV9 and TRBJ1-1, reads DSGVTQTPKHLITATGQRVTLRCSPRSGDLSVYWYQQSLDQGLQFLIQYYNGEERAKGNILERFSAQQFPDLHSELNLSSLELGDSALYFCASSGVGTLNTEAFFGQGTRLTVV.

The chain employs TRBV2 and TRBJ1-1, with D perhaps matching TRBD1 (5 bases). CDR1 SNHLY and CDR2 FYNNEI come from the germline V gene. Trimming shortened V by 3 bases and J by 4 bases, and 15 bases separated the two germline ends. There are 15 residues in the CDR3. As DNA, the CDR3 is TGTGCCAGCAGTGACGGGAGGGGCGGACGCACTGAAGCTTTCTTT. Protein: CASSDGRGGRTEAFF.

The V gene is TRBV27, the J gene TRBJ1-1, with a possible D match to TRBD1 (6 bases). Trimming stripped 8 bases from V and 8 bases from J, with 18 bases between. CDR1 MNHEY and CDR2 SMNVEV come from the germline V gene (reference sequence). The CDR3 contains 13 residues. The CDR3 sequence is CASCPSWGAEAFF. In nucleotides, the CDR3 is TGTGCCAGCTGCCCGAGCTGGGGGGCCGAAGCTTTCTTT.

The rearrangement uses TRBV2 and TRBJ2-7; TRBD1 agrees at 7 bases. CDR3 length: 15 residues. J was trimmed by 3 bases and V by 1 base; bases with no gene match: 6. Germline CDR1 SNHLY, CDR2 FYNNEI. This CDR3 is CASSEVGRGYYEQYF. The CDR3 DNA reads TGTGCCAGCAGTGAAGTTGGCAGGGGGTACTACGAGCAGTACTTC.

The chain combines TRBV30 with TRBJ2-5; 8 bases are shared with TRBD2. The CDR3 sequence is 13 residues long. V lost 3 bases, J lost 7 bases, and 7 bases stayed unmatched. Germline-derived CDR1 and CDR2 are GTSNPN and SVGIG (reference sequence). The CDR3 DNA sequence: TGTGCCTGGAGCGACGGGACTAGGGGGACCCAGTACTTC. Translation: CAWSDGTRGTQYF.

The chain joins TRBV6-6 to TRBJ2-1; TRBD2 aligns across 8 bases. Unmatched junction bases numbered 0, after V lost 5 bases and J lost 0 bases. Germline-derived CDR1 and CDR2 are MNHNY and SVGAGI (reference sequence). The CDR3 loop spans 14 amino acids. In DNA form, the CDR3 reads TGTGCCAGCAGTAGCGGGAGCTCCTACAATGAGCAGTTCTTC. It translates to CASSSGSSYNEQFF.

J is TRBJ2-2 and V is TRBV28; a weak D match, TRBD1 (6 bases). Looked up from germline, CDR1 is MDHEN and CDR2 is SYDVKM. The CDR3 length is 15 residues. Trimming left V 6 bases short and J 0 bases short, with 11 bases between. DNA for the CDR3: TGTGCCAGCAGCCGGACAGCCACGAACACCGGGGAGCTGTTTTTT. Translated, it gives CASSRTATNTGELFF.